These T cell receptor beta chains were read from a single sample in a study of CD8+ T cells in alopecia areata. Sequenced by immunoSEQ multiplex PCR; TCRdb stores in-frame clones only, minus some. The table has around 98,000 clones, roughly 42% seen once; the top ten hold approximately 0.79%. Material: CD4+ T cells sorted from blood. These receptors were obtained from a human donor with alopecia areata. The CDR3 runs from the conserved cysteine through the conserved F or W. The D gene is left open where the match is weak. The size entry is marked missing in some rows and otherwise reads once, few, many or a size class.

DNA: TGTGCCAGCAGTGAAAGGGGGGGAGGTGAGACCCAGTACTTC
CDR3: CASSERGGGETQYF
size: .
J: TRBJ2-5
D: .
V: TRBV27

DNA: TGTGCCAGCAGCCAAGAGGGGCCCCTGCGCGGCTACGAGCAGTACTTC
CDR3: CASSQEGPLRGYEQYF
size: .
J: TRBJ2-7
D: .
V: TRBV4-2

DNA: TGCAGCGTTGAAACCGCCAATGAGCAGTTCTTC
CDR3: CSVETANEQFF
size: .
J: TRBJ2-1
D: .
V: TRBV29-1

DNA: TGCAGCGTTGAAGGCAGCCAAGGGGCAGATACGCAGTATTTT
CDR3: CSVEGSQGADTQYF
size: medium-sized
J: TRBJ2-3
D: .
V: TRBV29-1

DNA: TGCAGCTTGAATGGTCTAGCGGGGATAGTCCAAGAGACCCAGTACTTC
CDR3: CSLNGLAGIVQETQYF
size: .
J: TRBJ2-5
D: TRBD2
V: TRBV29-1

DNA: TGTGCCTGGAGTGCCGGAGAAGAGACCCAGTACTTC
CDR3: CAWSAGEETQYF
size: .
J: TRBJ2-5
D: .
V: TRBV30

DNA: TGCAGCGTCCTGGAGGGCAATCAGCCCCAGCATTTT
CDR3: CSVLEGNQPQHF
size: .
J: TRBJ1-5
D: .
V: TRBV29-1

DNA: TGTGCCAGCAGTTTCCGGGACGTAGCGCATTTT
CDR3: CASSFRDVAHF
size: .
J: TRBJ1-5
D: .
V: TRBV28

DNA: TGTGCCCCCAGACTAGCGGGGAACTACAATGAGCAGTTCTTC
CDR3: CAPRLAGNYNEQFF
size: .
J: TRBJ2-1
D: TRBD2
V: TRBV19

DNA: TGTGCCAGCAGGGGAAGCGGCTCTGGGGCCAACGTCCTGACTTTC
CDR3: CASRGSGSGANVLTF
size: few
J: TRBJ2-6
D: .
V: TRBV6-5

DNA: TGCAGCGTCACCGGACTAGCGGGAGTCAATGAGCAGTTCTTC
CDR3: CSVTGLAGVNEQFF
size: .
J: TRBJ2-1
D: TRBD2
V: TRBV29-1

DNA: TGTGCCAGCAGCTTAGATAACGACAGGGACACGTACTTC
CDR3: CASSLDNDRDTYF
size: once
J: TRBJ2-7
D: TRBD1
V: TRBV11-2

DNA: TGTGCCAGCAGTCCCAGGACAGGGGGCACAGATACGCAGTATTTT
CDR3: CASSPRTGGTDTQYF
size: .
J: TRBJ2-3
D: TRBD1
V: TRBV2

DNA: TGCGCCAGCAGCTTGGAGGGCTCGGAGACCCAGTACTTC
CDR3: CASSLEGSETQYF
size: few
J: TRBJ2-5
D: .
V: TRBV5-1

DNA: TGTGCCTGGAGGACAGGGCAACCAAATTCACCCCTCCACTTT
CDR3: CAWRTGQPNSPLHF
size: .
J: TRBJ1-6
D: TRBD1
V: TRBV30

DNA: TGCAGCGTTGGGTGGACAGGGGGAATGAGGAACACTGAAGCTTTCTTT
CDR3: CSVGWTGGMRNTEAFF
size: few
J: TRBJ1-1
D: TRBD1
V: TRBV29-1

DNA: TGCGCCAGCAGCTTGAATGTGCAGGGGCCTACAGATACGCAGTATTTT
CDR3: CASSLNVQGPTDTQYF
size: few
J: TRBJ2-3
D: .
V: TRBV5-1

DNA: TGCGCCAGCAGCCAGGTGGCTTGGGGGACCGACAATGAGCAGTTCTTC
CDR3: CASSQVAWGTDNEQFF
size: .
J: TRBJ2-1
D: .
V: TRBV4-3

DNA: TGTGCCTGCGAGGGGGGCGCCCCCAACTATGGCTACACCTTC
CDR3: CACEGGAPNYGYTF
size: .
J: TRBJ1-2
D: .
V: TRBV30

DNA: TGCAGCGTTGAACCAGCGGGCTACAATGAGCAGTTCTTC
CDR3: CSVEPAGYNEQFF
size: .
J: TRBJ2-1
D: .
V: TRBV29-1

DNA: TGTGCCAGCAGTTTCAGGGGGCTTAACATTCAGTACTTC
CDR3: CASSFRGLNIQYF
size: .
J: TRBJ2-4
D: TRBD1
V: TRBV27

DNA: TGCAGCGTTGAAGATTGGGGACAGGCGGCCCGATTCGTCGATACGCAGTATTTT
CDR3: CSVEDWGQAARFVDTQYF
size: .
J: TRBJ2-3
D: TRBD1
V: TRBV29-1

DNA: TGTGCCAGCAGCTTGGGCCGACAGGGTGGGATTCAGTACTTC
CDR3: CASSLGRQGGIQYF
size: .
J: TRBJ2-4
D: TRBD1
V: TRBV5-4

DNA: TGTGCCAGCTCACCGAATGGTGAAAACATTCAGTACTTC
CDR3: CASSPNGENIQYF
size: .
J: TRBJ2-4
D: .
V: TRBV18

DNA: TGTGCCAGCATAATGCCGGGACAGACGTATGGCTACACCTTC
CDR3: CASIMPGQTYGYTF
size: many
J: TRBJ1-2
D: TRBD1
V: TRBV28

DNA: TGCAGCGTGATCCGGACTAGCGGGAGCTACGAGCAGTACTTC
CDR3: CSVIRTSGSYEQYF
size: .
J: TRBJ2-7
D: TRBD2
V: TRBV29-1

DNA: TGTGCCTGGAACAGCCGGGGGTTGCGCGAGCAGTACTTC
CDR3: CAWNSRGLREQYF
size: few
J: TRBJ2-7
D: .
V: TRBV30

DNA: TGCAGCGCAGACAAATTTGGACTAGCGGCCCCCCAGTTTCAAGAGACCCAGTACTTC
CDR3: CSADKFGLAAPQFQETQYF
size: .
J: TRBJ2-5
D: TRBD2
V: TRBV29-1

DNA: TGCAGCGTCACGGGACTAGCGGGGAGCACAGATACGCAGTATTTT
CDR3: CSVTGLAGSTDTQYF
size: few
J: TRBJ2-3
D: TRBD2
V: TRBV29-1

DNA: TGCAGCGTAGCCGGGGATGAAGCTTTCTTT
CDR3: CSVAGDEAFF
size: .
J: TRBJ1-1
D: .
V: TRBV29-1